This T cell receptor (beta chain) derives from a study of T-cell memory formation after mild COVID-19. Study outcomes and limitations: There were some responding clones in pre-infection memory, which suggested that cross-reactive memory had joined.

The CDR3 sequence is 14 residues long. Trimming took 1 base from V and 6 from J, leaving 12 bases between them. From germline, CDR1 is SEHNR and CDR2 FQNEAQ (reference sequence). Notes on this clonotype: Antigen: not known.

TCRalpha and TCRbeta libraries used 5'RACE with constant-segment primers and UMIs. MiXCR, run by TCRdb on the 5' RACE reads, gives a single entry per CDR3 protein. The table has around 160,000 distinct CDR3 sequences, around 10% seen once. The chain links TRBV7-9 to TRBJ1-2; D might be TRBD1 (5 bases). What was sequenced was PBMCs or a T cell subset sorted from them (not recorded which). The TCR sequence derives from a man between 18 and 35 years old who had mild COVID-19 (a few samples of this study predate the infection). Cell type and time point are not known. DNA of the CDR3: TGTGCCAGCAGCTTAGATCAGTGGGGACATGGCTACACCTTC. Translation: CASSLDQWGHGYTF. Variable domain in full (rest from reference TRBV7-9 and TRBJ1-2): DTGVSQNPRHKITKRGQNVTFRCDPISEHNRLYWYRQTLGQGPEFLTYFQNEAQLEKSRLLSDRFSAERPKGSFSTLEIQRTEQGDSAMYLCASSLDQWGHGYTFGSGTRLTVV.